Listed here is a single T cell receptor (beta chain). Its matching antigen is unknown. Donors each provided around 9 milliliters of peripheral blood. The data stem from a study of blood T cells in healthy people across ages. Alongside a J-beta primer mix, a sample-barcoded 5' primer served in a second PCR lasting roughly 6 to 12 cycles. Each cDNA molecule, via a template-switch adaptor with 12 random nucleotides, was tagged. TCRdb reanalysed the 5' RACE reads using MiXCR and keeps one entry per CDR3 protein. In the table there are roughly 1,800,000 distinct CDR3 sequences, around half of which are singletons. Findings and caveats of the study: Percentage of naive T cells showed a strong correlation with TCR beta diversity. Per-million-T-cell TCR beta diversity fell roughly linearly with age.

The germline gives CDR1 KGHSH, CDR2 LQKENI. The CDR3 extends over 15 amino acids. Trimming pared 3 bases from V and 9 bases from J, leaving 18 bases between. V and J are TRBV18 and TRBJ2-1, with D perhaps matching TRBD1 (6 bases). This TCR derives from a woman in her thirties or forties in good health. The specimen was blood. CDR3 residues: CASSPPGDTISEQFF. CDR3 nucleotides: TGTGCCAGCTCACCGCCAGGGGATACAATTAGTGAGCAGTTCTTC. Full variable domain (remainder filled in from reference TRBV18 and TRBJ2-1): NAGVMQNPRHLVRRRGQEARLRCSPMKGHSHVYWYRQLPEEGLKFMVYLQKENIIDESGMPKERFSAEFPKEGPSILRIQQVVRGDSAAYFCASSPPGDTISEQFFGPGTRLTVL.